This T cell receptor beta chain appears in the sequencing data of a study of blood T cell repertoires in COVID-19. Background on the study: From T cells, B-cell-depleted T cells, or PBMCs came the material, which was cDNA or gDNA.

Germline values: CDR1 SGHRS, CDR2 YFSETQ. The CDR3 contains 14 residues. Deletions cut 7 bases from V and 6 bases from J, with 18 bases between. In the source study's methods: Reference gene primers were amplified, and this amplification served to estimate nucleated cell counts. The assay was immunoSEQ multiplex PCR, and TCRdb's table has in-frame clones only and misses some. D and trimming were read from the DNA, whereas the V and J calls and clone size are those reported in that table. The sample lists 85,000 to 120,000 clones, over 55% occurring once. The origin of this receptor is a human donor with acute or convalescent COVID-19. The donor label of this sample is uncertain. Sequencing was done on a sample of peripheral blood. This chain links TRBV5-1 with TRBJ2-3; perhaps TRBD1 as D (5 bases). CDR3 sequence reads: CASARGQVVDTQYF. In nucleotides, the CDR3 is TGCGCCAGCGCTAGGGGCCAGGTAGTTGATACGCAGTATTTT. Looking up the rest from reference TRBV5-1 and TRBJ2-3 gives the full variable domain: KAGVTQTPRYLIKTRGQQVTLSCSPISGHRSVSWYQQTPGQGLQFLFEYFSETQRNKGNFPGRFSGRQFSNSRSEMNVSTLELGDSALYLCASARGQVVDTQYFGPGTRLTVL.